Presented here are 3 T cell receptor beta chains from one specimen sequenced in a study of T cell repertoires in cytomegalovirus infection. One entry per CDR3 protein results from TCRdb running MiXCR on the reads. The sample yields about 76,000 distinct CDR3 sequences, roughly 3.7% seen once. The sample taken for sequencing was PBMCs. These TCRs come from a human donor in good health (CMV status not recorded). Some clones in this sample may be carry-over from other donors' samples.

In its sample, this clonotype was seen many times. V is TRBV4-3 and J is TRBJ2-3; 15 bases fit TRBD2. Trimming removed 4 bases from V and 1 base from J; junction bases left unmatched: 6. CDR3 length equals 18 residues. CDR1 and CDR2 (germline): LGHNA, YSLEER. The CDR3 nucleotides read TGCGCCAGCAGCCCTAGGACTAGCGGGGGGGAAGGCACAGATACGCAGTATTTT. Its protein product is CASSPRTSGGEGTDTQYF.

This clonotype is classed as medium-sized. The gene calls are TRBV7-2 and TRBJ2-1; 9 nucleotides align to TRBD1. The J segment lost 0 bases and the V segment lost 5 bases, leaving 5 bases of the junction unmatched. This CDR3 has 16 residues. Germline assignment: CDR1 SGHTA and CDR2 FQGNSA. CDR3 loop: CASSPRTGASYNEQFF. Written as DNA, the CDR3 is TGTGCCAGCAGCCCGAGGACAGGGGCCTCCTACAATGAGCAGTTCTTC.

This clonotype was counted many times. The rearrangement joins TRBV9 to TRBJ2-1; 12 bases are a match to TRBD2. V lost 0 bases and J lost 9; bases outside the gene matches: 7. The CDR3 contains 16 residues. Germline V gives CDR1 SGDLS, CDR2 YYNGEE. The CDR3 DNA reads TGTGCCAGCAGCGTAGACCCTAGCGGGGGGGCGCGTGAGCAGTTCTTC. Translation: CASSVDPSGGAREQFF. Combining the CDR3 with reference TRBV9 and TRBJ2-1 gives the whole variable domain DSGVTQTPKHLITATGQRVTLRCSPRSGDLSVYWYQQSLDQGLQFLIQYYNGEERAKGNILERFSAQQFPDLHSELNLSSLELGDSALYFCASSVDPSGGAREQFFGPGTRLTVL.